The T cell receptor beta chain under discussion was sequenced for a study of T-cell memory formation after mild COVID-19. TCRdb re-called the 5' RACE reads through MiXCR, storing one row per CDR3 protein. The table records about 290,000 distinct CDR3 sequences, 15% of them present only once. This clonotype was counted a few times. Germline loops: CDR1 SGHTA, CDR2 FQGNSA. CDR3 length: 16 residues. V dropped 5 bases and J dropped 7; count of bases not matched to a gene: 9. This rearrangement joins TRBV7-2 to TRBJ1-6; 9 bases align to TRBD1. The receptor was derived from a man aged 18 to 35 who had mild COVID-19 (a few samples of this study predate the infection). Cell type and time point are not known. Sequences were obtained from PBMCs or a T cell subset sorted from them (not recorded which). The CDR3 nucleotides read TGTGCCAGCAGCATCCGGGACAGGGAAGTGAATTCACCCCTCCACTTT. Translating it yields CASSIRDREVNSPLHF.